This T cell receptor beta chain came from a study of CD8+ T cells in alopecia areata. Whole-study context: Administration of oral tofacitinib to treated patients was at 5 to 10 mg twice daily.

cDNA reverse transcribed from extracted RNA served as the sequencing template. Assay: immunoSEQ multiplex PCR; the TCRdb copy retains only in-frame clones and omits some. In the table there are more than 85,000 clones, about 64% of which are singletons. Trimming left V 7 bases short and J 5 bases short, with 14 bases between. The CDR3 covers 12 residues. CDR1 is SQVTM and CDR2 is ANQGSEA in the germline V gene. The sample's treatment: oral pan-JAK inhibitor, 5-10 mg twice daily. The source was CD8+ T cells sorted from blood, collected at week 4, from a patient treated with tofacitinib. The TCR sequence derives from a human donor with alopecia areata. This sequence joins TRBV29-1 and TRBJ1-1, with D uncertain. The CDR3: CSGRPGETEAFF. In DNA, the CDR3 is TGCAGCGGAAGACCTGGGGAGACTGAAGCTTTCTTT. The variable domain in full, with the rest retrieved from reference TRBV29-1 and TRBJ1-1, is SAVISQKPSRDICQRGTSLTIQCQVDSQVTMMFWYRQQPGQSLTLIATANQGSEATYESGFVIDKFPISRPNLTFSTLTVSNMSPEDSSIYLCSGRPGETEAFFGQGTRLTVV.